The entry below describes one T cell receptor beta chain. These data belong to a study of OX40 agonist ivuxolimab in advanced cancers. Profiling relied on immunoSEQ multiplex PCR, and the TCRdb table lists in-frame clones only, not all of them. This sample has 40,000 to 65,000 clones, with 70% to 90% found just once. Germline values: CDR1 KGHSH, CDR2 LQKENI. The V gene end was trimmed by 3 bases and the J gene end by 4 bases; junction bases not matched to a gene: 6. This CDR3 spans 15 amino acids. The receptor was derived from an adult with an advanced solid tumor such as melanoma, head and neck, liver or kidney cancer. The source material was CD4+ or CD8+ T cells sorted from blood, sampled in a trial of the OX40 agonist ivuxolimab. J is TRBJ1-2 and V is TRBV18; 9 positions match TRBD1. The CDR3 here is CASSPGGQGGYGYTF. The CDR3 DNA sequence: TGTGCCAGCTCACCTGGGGGACAGGGAGGCTATGGCTACACCTTC.